These 17 T cell receptor beta chains share one sample of origin, sequenced in a study of blood T cell repertoires in COVID-19. Sequencing was performed with immunoSEQ multiplex PCR; in TCRdb, only in-frame clones are kept and a portion is missing. The sample includes 270,000 or so clones, about nine tenths of them seen just once. The specimen sequenced was peripheral blood. The source is a woman between 25 and 40 years old with COVID-19, enrolled during active disease.

As for this clone: The same CDR3 also results from other DNA sequences found in this sample. The chain joins TRBV18 to TRBJ2-4, with D possibly TRBD1 on 5 matching bases. Germline values: CDR1 KGHSH, CDR2 LQKENI. V dropped 3 bases and J dropped 7 bases, with 7 bases sitting between them. CDR3 length: 12 residues. The DNA of the CDR3 is TGTGCCAGCTCACCCCAGGGTAACATTCAGTACTTC. Translation gives CASSPQGNIQYF.

This clone was found once. The chain couples TRBV7-8 to TRBJ2-5; D gene uncertain. Germline CDR1 reads SGHVS; CDR2 reads FQNEAQ. V shed 3 bases and J shed 5 bases, with 4 bases lying between them. The CDR3 loop spans 11 amino acids. The CDR3 DNA reads TGTGCCAGCAGCTTTCATGAGACCCAGTACTTC. Translated, it gives CASSFHETQYF.

The rearrangement links TRBV6-5 to TRBJ1-1; 9 nucleotides line up with TRBD1. Germline assignment: CDR1 MNHEY and CDR2 SVGAGI. The CDR3 consists of 15 residues. The V and J ends lost 7 bases and 3 bases, in that order; junction bases with no gene match: 9. The CDR3 protein is CASKTTGGMDTEAFF. The CDR3 DNA reads TGTGCCAGCAAGACGACAGGGGGGATGGACACTGAAGCTTTCTTT.

This clone is a singleton in its sample. The chain employs TRBV25-1 and TRBJ2-1, with a weak D call TRBD1 (6 bases). Between the trimmed V and J ends, which lost 3 bases and 0 bases, there was a span of 9 bases. The CDR3 covers 15 residues. Germline CDR1 MGHDK, CDR2 SYGVNS. This CDR3 reads CASSDGQSSYNEQFF. The CDR3 coding sequence is TGTGCCAGCAGTGACGGACAGAGCTCCTACAATGAGCAGTTCTTC. Complete variable domain (other parts from reference TRBV25-1 and TRBJ2-1): EADIYQTPRYLVIGTGKKITLECSQTMGHDKMYWYQQDPGMELHLIHYSYGVNSTEKGDLSSESTVSRIRTEHFPLTLESARPSHTSQYLCASSDGQSSYNEQFFGPGTRLTVL.

The table lists this clone with a count of one. This chain connects TRBV2 to TRBJ1-2; the match to TRBD1 covers 8 bases. CDR3 length: 18 residues. Trimming removed 0 bases from V and 6 bases from J; junction bases left unmatched: 15. Germline V gene sequence: CDR1 SNHLY, CDR2 FYNNEI. CDR3 sequence reads: CASSEAEAGRGRIDGYTF. The CDR3 nucleotides read TGTGCCAGCAGTGAAGCGGAGGCAGGCAGGGGGCGGATCGATGGCTACACCTTC.

The V and J genes are TRBV6-5 and TRBJ1-1, with 11 bases matching TRBD1. The J segment lost 7 bases and the V segment lost 5 bases, leaving 3 bases of the junction unmatched. This CDR3 contains 13 residues. Germline lookup yields CDR1 MNHEY and CDR2 SVGAGI. CDR3 nucleotide sequence: TGTGCCAGCAGTCCGGGACAGGGGGTTGAAGCTTTCTTT. Its protein product is CASSPGQGVEAFF.

The chain recombines TRBV6-6 with TRBJ2-1, with 13 positions matching TRBD2. There are 17 residues in the CDR3. With V trimmed by 5 bases and J by 4 bases, 8 bases remained unmatched. Germline-derived CDR1 and CDR2 are MNHNY and SVGAGI (reference sequence). CDR3 bases: TGTGCCAGCAGTCCCAGGGGACTAGCGGGGTTGTACAATGAGCAGTTCTTC. This encodes CASSPRGLAGLYNEQFF.

The gene calls are TRBV18 and TRBJ1-2; 8 nucleotides align to TRBD1. Germline V CDR1 and CDR2: KGHSH, LQKENI. This CDR3 spans 15 amino acids. Trimming at V came to 3 bases and at J to 10 bases, leaving 13 bases not matched to a gene. As DNA, the CDR3 is TGTGCCAGCTCACCTGGCCGAGACAGGGGAAGAATCTACACCTTC. Amino acid sequence: CASSPGRDRGRIYTF.

The chain has TRBV28 and TRBJ2-7; D call uncertain. V was cut by 3 bases and J by 4 bases, with 16 bases left in between. CDR1 and CDR2 (germline): MDHEN, SYDVKM. The CDR3 length is 15 residues. CDR3 protein: CASSLVSGRLYEQYF. CDR3 coding DNA: TGTGCCAGCAGTTTGGTTTCAGGCAGGCTATACGAGCAGTACTTC.

V usage is TRBV13 and J usage is TRBJ2-2, with 12 bases lining up with TRBD2. V dropped 5 bases and J dropped 7; count of bases not matched to a gene: 8. From germline, CDR1 is PRHDT and CDR2 FYEKMQ (reference sequence). CDR3 size: 16 residues. This CDR3 reads CASSPWTSGAGGELFF. The CDR3, as DNA: TGTGCCAGCAGCCCTTGGACTAGCGGGGCCGGCGGGGAGCTGTTTTTT.

This sequence joins TRBV12-5 and TRBJ2-2; no definite D call. Germline lookup yields CDR1 LGHNT and CDR2 FRNRAP. Between the trimmed V and J ends, which lost 1 base and 4 bases, there was a span of 10 bases. This CDR3 is built from 15 residues. CDR3 sequence: CASGLDRLRTGELFF. The CDR3 nucleotides are TGTGCTAGTGGTTTGGATCGACTCCGCACCGGGGAGCTGTTTTTT.

The rearrangement links TRBV9 to TRBJ2-1, with TRBD2 matching 12 bases. V trimming: 4 bases; J trimming: 6 bases; junction bases outside the gene matches: 8. Germline assignment: CDR1 SGDLS and CDR2 YYNGEE. The CDR3 is 16 amino acids. In DNA form, the CDR3 reads TGTGCCAGCAGCCCCCAACCGGGACTAGCGGGCAATGAGCAGTTCTTC. Translating gives CASSPQPGLAGNEQFF. Using reference TRBV9 and TRBJ2-1 for the parts outside the CDR3, the full variable domain is DSGVTQTPKHLITATGQRVTLRCSPRSGDLSVYWYQQSLDQGLQFLIQYYNGEERAKGNILERFSAQQFPDLHSELNLSSLELGDSALYFCASSPQPGLAGNEQFFGPGTRLTVL.

This clone occurred once. This sequence joins TRBV12-3 or TRBV12-4 and TRBJ1-2; no firm D call. The CDR3 has 11 residues. V was trimmed by 3 bases and J by 8 bases, leaving 7 bases between them. CDR3 loop: CASSFSYGYTF. CDR3 sequence (DNA): TGTGCCAGCAGTTTCTCCTACGGCTACACCTTC.

V is TRBV7-9 and J is TRBJ2-7; D unclear. This CDR3 contains 15 residues. V lost 3 bases and J lost 3, with 15 bases in between. CDR1 is SEHNR and CDR2 is FQNEAQ in the germline V gene (reference sequence). CDR3 amino acids: CASSFLGATRYEQYF. Written as DNA, the CDR3 is TGTGCCAGCAGCTTCCTCGGAGCAACCCGCTACGAGCAGTACTTC.

The V gene is TRBV7-9, the J gene TRBJ1-2; 10 bases match TRBD1. Germline CDR1 is SEHNR and CDR2 is FQNEAQ (reference sequence). CDR3 length equals 17 residues. Germline trimming cut 2 bases from V and 4 bases from J; bases unmatched to any gene: 10. CDR3 DNA: TGTGCCAGCAGCTTACCCACTTTCGGACAGGGGGGCTATGGCTACACCTTC. Translated, it gives CASSLPTFGQGGYGYTF.

The V call is TRBV10-2, the J call TRBJ1-4, with D perhaps matching TRBD1 (6 bases). Germline values: CDR1 WSHSY, CDR2 SAAADI. The CDR3 consists of 14 residues. The V and J ends lost 6 bases and 4 bases respectively, with 12 bases between them. The CDR3 loop is CASRGHDVNEKLFF. The CDR3 DNA follows: TGCGCCAGCAGGGGACACGACGTTAATGAAAAACTGTTTTTT.

The CDR3 spells CSARVIQGYTF. The CDR3, as DNA: TGCAGTGCTAGAGTCATACAGGGCTACACCTTC. J is TRBJ1-2 and V is TRBV20-1; D call uncertain. Trimming stripped 1 base from V and 8 bases from J, with 8 bases between. The germline CDR1 and CDR2 sequences are DFQATT and SNEGSKA (reference sequence). The CDR3 length is 11 residues.